The 30 T cell receptor beta chains below were found in one sample sequenced in a study of blood T cells in healthy people across ages. Then a second PCR, running roughly 7 to 11 cycles, was carried out with a sample-barcoded 5' primer and a J-beta primer mix. TCRdb used MiXCR to reprocess the 5' RACE reads, holding one entry per CDR3 protein. The sample carries 580,000 or so distinct CDR3 sequences, 40% to 50% recorded once. Sequenced input: blood. These receptors all stem from a man at least 80 years old in good health.

V is TRBV3-1 and J is TRBJ1-1; maybe TRBD1 (6 bases). Trimming left V 5 bases short and J 9 bases short, with 10 bases between. Germline loops: CDR1 LGHDT, CDR2 YNNKEL (reference sequence). CDR3 length: 11 residues. The CDR3 sequence is CASSEQGKAFF. The CDR3 nucleotides read TGTGCCAGCAGCGAACAGGGCAAAGCTTTCTTT. Variable domain in full (rest from reference TRBV3-1 and TRBJ1-1): DTAVSQTPKYLVTQMGNDKSIKCEQNLGHDTMYWYKQDSKKFLKIMFSYNNKELIINETVPNRFSPKSPDKAHLNLHINSLELGDSAVYFCASSEQGKAFFGQGTRLTVV.

The table lists this clonotype with many counts. The chain uses TRBV6-1 and TRBJ1-2, with D possibly matching TRBD1 (6 bases). The V gene lost 3 bases and the J gene lost 2 bases, with 22 bases spanning the gap. The CDR3 totals 18 residues. Per the germline V gene, CDR1 is MNHNS and CDR2 is SASEGT. DNA for the CDR3: TGTGCCAGCAGTGAGGACCTAATCGACAGGACTCGAAACTATGGCTACACCTTC. The encoded protein is CASSEDLIDRTRNYGYTF.

This clonotype was recorded at least ten times. The chain couples TRBV6-5 to TRBJ2-7, with 12 bases that match TRBD2. V shed 5 bases, J shed 3 bases, and the junction held 2 bases outside the gene matches. Germline lookup yields CDR1 MNHEY and CDR2 SVGAGI. The CDR3 sequence is 14 residues long. The CDR3 region has the DNA TGTGCCAGCAGTCGGACTAGCGGGAACTACGAGCAGTACTTC. Translated: CASSRTSGNYEQYF.

The rearrangement links TRBV7-2 to TRBJ2-5, with 14 bases lining up with TRBD2. The CDR3 loop spans 18 amino acids. CDR1 is SGHTA, CDR2 FQGNSA, per germline. The V and J ends lost 1 base and 1 base, in that order; junction bases with no gene match: 5. CDR3 bases: TGTGCCAGCAGCTTAGTGGGGACTAGCGGGAGTAGCCAAGAGACCCAGTACTTC. Its translation is CASSLVGTSGSSQETQYF.

The chain recombines TRBV6-2 or TRBV6-3 with TRBJ2-1; 10 positions match TRBD2. Trimming at V came to 7 bases and at J to 12 bases, leaving 18 bases not matched to a gene. The CDR3 contains 16 residues. CDR1 and CDR2 from the germline V gene are MNHEY and SVGEGT. This chain's CDR3 is CASTQARTSGFEGQFF. Written as DNA, the CDR3 is TGTGCCAGCACTCAGGCGCGGACTAGCGGCTTTGAGGGGCAGTTCTTC.

This clonotype was counted at least ten times. The chain is built from TRBV24-1 and TRBJ1-2; D call uncertain. Germline assignment: CDR1 KGHDR and CDR2 SFDVKD. V lost 7 bases to trimming and J lost 5 bases, with 19 bases between them. CDR3 size: 15 residues. CDR3 bases: TGTGCCACCAGCACCGGGCCTCGTTGGGATTATGGCTACACCTTC. Translated: CATSTGPRWDYGYTF.

V gene TRBV5-1 combines with J gene TRBJ2-3; 7 nucleotides match TRBD1. Per germline, CDR1 SGHRS and CDR2 YFSETQ. The length of the CDR3 is 16 residues. V lost 0 bases, J lost 0 bases, and 4 bases stayed unmatched. CDR3 coding DNA: TGCGCCAGCAGCTTGGCTCCGGGACAGAGCACAGATACGCAGTATTTT. This gives the protein CASSLAPGQSTDTQYF.

This clonotype turned up a few times. The genes are TRBV20-1 and TRBJ2-3, with 7 positions matching TRBD2. CDR3 length: 14 amino acids. V was pared by 1 base and J by 3 bases, with 4 bases of the junction left unmatched. Germline CDR1 is DFQATT and CDR2 is SNEGSKA (reference sequence). CDR3 nucleotide sequence: TGCAGTGCTAGAGTTCCCGGGAGGACAGATACGCAGTATTTT. Protein sequence: CSARVPGRTDTQYF.

The genes are TRBV7-2 and TRBJ2-5, with unresolved D. Trimming cost V 5 bases and J 5 bases, with 15 bases left between them. The CDR3 has 14 amino acids. The germline V gene encodes CDR1 SGHTA and CDR2 FQGNSA. CDR3 residues: CASSRMAGLETQYF. CDR3 nucleotides: TGTGCCAGCAGCCGCATGGCCGGGTTGGAGACCCAGTACTTC.

This clonotype was detected only a few times. The rearrangement links TRBV9 to TRBJ2-5, with 8 bases fitting TRBD1. CDR3 length: 17 residues. Germline values: CDR1 SGDLS, CDR2 YYNGEE. V was pared by 4 bases and J by 2 bases, with 13 bases of the junction left unmatched. CDR3 region: CASSSPGQVLGQETQYF. CDR3 nucleotide sequence: TGTGCCAGCAGCTCACCGGGACAGGTTTTAGGACAAGAGACCCAGTACTTC.

As to this clonotype: One end of the junction does not line up with germline, which may come from a read error. The rearrangement links TRBV2 to TRBJ2-6; a weak D match, TRBD1 (5 bases). CDR3 length equals 15 residues. Germline lookup yields CDR1 SNHLY and CDR2 FYNNEI. The CDR3 DNA follows: TGTGCCAGCAGCGGTGCCAGTTCTGGGGCCGACGTCCTGACTTTC. This codes for CASSGASSGADVLTF.

This clonotype was observed a few times. This chain uses TRBV7-2 with TRBJ2-3, with D possibly being TRBD2 (5 bases). The CDR3 runs 16 residues. Germline-derived CDR1 and CDR2 are SGHTA and FQGNSA. V dropped 7 bases and J dropped 2 bases, with 19 bases sitting between them. The CDR3 sequence is CASTTLSPGNTDTQYF. The CDR3, as DNA: TGTGCCAGCACCACCCTTTCCCCCGGGAACACAGATACGCAGTATTTT.

The genes are TRBV7-9 and TRBJ1-2; D gene unclear. In germline, CDR1 is SEHNR, CDR2 FQNEAQ (reference sequence). This CDR3 spans 13 amino acids. The V end lost 5 bases, the J end lost 8 bases, and 15 bases lay between the germline ends. In DNA, the CDR3 is TGTGCCAGCAGCCCAAGGAGCGGGTCGGGCTACACCTTC. Its translation is CASSPRSGSGYTF.

This clonotype was recorded a few times. This rearrangement joins TRBV27 to TRBJ2-1, with 7 nucleotides matching TRBD2. Germline lookup yields CDR1 MNHEY and CDR2 SMNVEV (reference sequence). The CDR3 runs to 17 residues. V was pared by 4 bases and J by 7 bases, with 16 bases of the junction left unmatched. CDR3 loop: CASSSHLAGASRNEQFF. CDR3 in DNA: TGTGCCAGCAGTTCCCATTTAGCGGGCGCCAGCCGGAATGAGCAGTTCTTC.

The V and J genes are TRBV7-8 and TRBJ2-7, with 7 bases identical to TRBD1. The trim removed 4 bases at V and 0 bases at J, leaving 9 bases unmatched. The CDR3 is 16 residues long. The V gene's germline CDR1 is SGHVS and CDR2 FQNEAQ. The CDR3 protein is CASSSSPRDSSYEQYF. The CDR3 DNA sequence: TGTGCCAGCAGCTCGAGCCCCCGGGACAGCTCCTACGAGCAGTACTTC.

This clonotype turned up a few times. This chain joins TRBV7-9 and TRBJ2-1, with 9 positions matching TRBD2. The V gene's germline CDR1 is SEHNR and CDR2 FQNEAQ (reference sequence). This CDR3 contains 13 residues. V shed 5 bases, J shed 10 bases, and the junction held 6 bases outside the gene matches. CDR3 protein: CASSALGLAEQFF. The CDR3, as DNA: TGTGCCAGCAGCGCACTAGGACTAGCGGAGCAGTTCTTC.

The chain carries TRBV4-1 and TRBJ2-5; TRBD2 might be the D (5 bases). The CDR3 consists of 15 residues. CDR1 and CDR2 from the germline V gene are MGHRA and YSYEKL. Trimming stripped 0 bases from V and 2 bases from J, with 10 bases between. DNA for the CDR3: TGCGCCAGCAGCCAAGAGGGCCTAGCACAAGAGACCCAGTACTTC. Amino acid sequence: CASSQEGLAQETQYF.

As concerns this clonotype: A clone one base away is much larger, so this may be a read error. This rearrangement joins TRBV2 to TRBJ1-5; D unclear. Trimming cost V 4 bases and J 0 bases, with 7 bases left between them. The CDR3 contains 14 residues. Germline loops: CDR1 SNHLY, CDR2 FYNNEI. CDR3: CASSAGDSNQPQHF. In DNA form, the CDR3 reads TGTGCCAGCAGTGCCGGTGATAGCAATCAGCCCCAGCATTTT.

V and J are TRBV6-6 and TRBJ1-5; the D gene is possibly TRBD1 (5 bases). The V gene's germline CDR1 is MNHNY and CDR2 SVGAGI (reference sequence). The CDR3 is 14 amino acids. Trimming removed 3 bases at V and 5 bases at J, with 11 bases between. The CDR3 sequence is CASSYEGRYQPQHF. Here the CDR3 DNA reads TGTGCCAGCAGTTATGAGGGGCGCTATCAGCCCCAGCATTTT.

The chain combines TRBV6-2 or TRBV6-3 with TRBJ2-2; D not resolved. Looked up from germline, CDR1 is MNHEY and CDR2 is SVGEGT. The CDR3 totals 18 residues. Trimming removed 2 bases from V and 3 bases from J, with 19 bases in between. The CDR3 bases are TGTGCCAGCAGTTACGCACTGGACCGTATGGGCGACACCGGGGAGCTGTTTTTT. Amino acids: CASSYALDRMGDTGELFF.

The J gene is TRBJ1-4, the V gene TRBV7-9; 9 nucleotides match TRBD1. This CDR3 region has 13 residues. CDR1 and CDR2 (germline): SEHNR, FQNEAQ (reference sequence). Unmatched junction bases numbered 4, after V lost 6 bases and J lost 8 bases. CDR3 DNA: TGTGCCAGCAGACGGGGACAGGGAGAAAAACTGTTTTTT. Protein product: CASRRGQGEKLFF.

V usage is TRBV7-2 and J usage is TRBJ2-7, with 8 nucleotides matching TRBD2. The CDR3 spans 15 residues. V lost 5 bases, J lost 3 bases, and 9 bases stayed unmatched. Germline V gene sequence: CDR1 SGHTA, CDR2 FQGNSA. CDR3 amino acids: CASSPRPGGVYEQYF. CDR3 in DNA: TGTGCCAGCAGCCCTAGGCCCGGGGGGGTCTACGAGCAGTACTTC.

The V and J genes are TRBV29-1 and TRBJ2-1; D gene unclear. The CDR3 has 13 amino acids. Germline V gene sequence: CDR1 SQVTM, CDR2 ANQGSEA. Trimming shortened V by 4 bases and J by 9 bases, and 16 bases separated the two germline ends. This CDR3 is CSVGSAPRREQFF. The CDR3 nucleotides read TGCAGCGTTGGCTCGGCTCCGAGGCGTGAGCAGTTCTTC.

This clonotype has a handful of counts. This chain links TRBV12-3 or TRBV12-4 with TRBJ1-2; a weak D match, TRBD1 (5 bases). CDR3 length: 12 amino acids. The V end was cut by 6 bases, the J end by 8 bases, with 13 bases between. CDR3 loop: CASSPGAPGYTF. The CDR3 region has the DNA TGTGCCAGCAGCCCCGGGGCCCCGGGCTACACCTTC.

V gene TRBV20-1 combines with J gene TRBJ2-7; the match to TRBD2 covers 10 bases. The trim removed 4 bases at V and 3 bases at J, leaving 6 bases unmatched. The germline CDR1 and CDR2 sequences are DFQATT and SNEGSKA (reference sequence). The CDR3 sequence is 14 residues long. The CDR3 region has the DNA TGCAGTGCTACCTATAGCGGGGGGAACTACGAGCAGTACTTC. This codes for CSATYSGGNYEQYF.

The DNA of the CDR3 is TGTGCCAGCAGCTTACATACAGGGGATTCAGATACGCAGTATTTT. It encodes CASSLHTGDSDTQYF. V and J are TRBV7-9 and TRBJ2-3; TRBD1 matches 7 bases. The V gene end was trimmed by 2 bases and the J gene end by 4 bases; junction bases not matched to a gene: 6. Germline values: CDR1 SEHNR, CDR2 FQNEAQ (reference sequence). The CDR3 has 15 residues.

The chain links TRBV2 to TRBJ2-7; 8 bases fit TRBD2. The J call is in doubt because the DNA end fits TRBJ2-5 better. The CDR3 loop spans 14 amino acids. CDR1 is SNHLY and CDR2 is FYNNEI in the germline V gene. This CDR3 reads CASSLRTSRETQYF. Written as DNA, the CDR3 is TGTGCCAGCAGTTTGCGGACTAGCCGGGAGACCCAGTACTTC.

This clonotype was seen repeatedly, ten times or more. The gene calls are TRBV6-5 and TRBJ1-2; 9 nucleotides align to TRBD1. The germline gives CDR1 MNHEY, CDR2 SVGAGI. The CDR3 has 14 amino acids. V gave up 7 bases and J gave up 1 base; unmatched junction bases: 4. The CDR3 region has the DNA TGTGCCAGCACCAGGACAGGGGATAACTATGGCTACACCTTC. The encoded protein is CASTRTGDNYGYTF.

The V call is TRBV10-3, the J call TRBJ2-5; TRBD2 matches 8 bases. This CDR3 comprises 16 residues. Germline V lookup: CDR1 ENHRY, CDR2 SYGVKD. V trimming: 2 bases; J trimming: 1 base; junction bases outside the gene matches: 6. The chain's CDR3 is CAISERERGFQETQYF. The CDR3 region has the DNA TGTGCCATCAGTGAGAGGGAGCGGGGGTTCCAAGAGACCCAGTACTTC.

This rearrangement joins TRBV11-1 to TRBJ2-2; D is possibly TRBD2 (6 bases). Trimming shortened V by 1 base and J by 7 bases, and 10 bases separated the two germline ends. Per germline, CDR1 SGHAT and CDR2 FQDESV (reference sequence). The length of the CDR3 is 14 residues. The CDR3 nucleotides are TGTGCCAGCAGCTTAGAGTCGGGGGACGGGGAGCTGTTTTTT. Its translation: CASSLESGDGELFF. Supplemented by reference TRBV11-1 and TRBJ2-2, the full variable domain reads EAEVAQSPRYKITEKSQAVAFWCDPISGHATLYWYRQILGQGPELLVQFQDESVVDDSQLPKDRFSAERLKGVDSTLKIQPAELGDSAMYLCASSLESGDGELFFGEGSRLTVL.